The 26 T cell receptor beta chains below were found in one sample sequenced in a study of Graves' ophthalmopathy and Graves' hyperthyroidism (dated by TCRdb to 2017 to 2018). The listed sequencing device is Illumina HiSeq 2000. For repertoire sequencing, the TCR beta CDR3 regions were amplified from RNA transcripts. The first round of RT-PCR was done with HTBI primers and the Qiagen OneStep RT-PCR kit, and was followed by a second round of multiplex PCR, then size selection and purification. The public reads were run again by TCRdb, first through fastp at Q25 and then through MiXCR, and only productive beta chains were kept. Entries that share a CDR3 protein sequence are merged under the most common genes and DNA. Across this sample there are over a million distinct CDR3 sequences, with 36% seen only once. Jointly, the top ten make up 8.5% to 14% of the sample. Sequencing input: peripheral blood or thyroid tissue (not recorded which). The receptors come from an adult man with Graves' hyperthyroidism.

This clonotype was detected ten times or more. The rearrangement links TRBV19 to TRBJ1-2; perhaps TRBD1 as D (5 bases). V lost 9 bases, J lost 4 bases, and 12 bases lay in between. This CDR3 has 12 amino acids. Germline V lookup: CDR1 LNHDA, CDR2 SQIVND (reference sequence). In DNA form, the CDR3 reads TGTGCCAGCTATTCAGGGTCCTATGGCTACACCTTC. This encodes CASYSGSYGYTF.

This clonotype was seen many times. J is TRBJ2-7 and V is TRBV20-1; D gene unclear. Trimming removed 6 bases from V and 4 bases from J, with 16 bases in between. This CDR3 spans 13 amino acids. Germline CDR1 DFQATT, CDR2 SNEGSKA (reference sequence). The CDR3 DNA sequence: TGCAGTGCCATCGCTTTTCCGGCGTACGAGCAGTACTTC. This encodes CSAIAFPAYEQYF.

The sample holds one count of this clonotype. V gene TRBV12-3 or TRBV12-4 combines with J gene TRBJ2-7; 11 bases are shared with TRBD2. V shed 6 bases and J 7 bases; nucleotides not matched to a gene: 8. There are 14 residues in the CDR3. Here the CDR3 DNA reads TGTGCCAGCAGGTCTGGGACTAGCGGTTTAGAGCAGTACTTC. Translating gives CASRSGTSGLEQYF.

A remark on this clonotype: A much larger clone is a single base away; this may be a read error. V is TRBV25-1 and J is TRBJ1-2; 7 bases are a match to TRBD1. The ends lost 10 bases at V and 7 bases at J; junction bases unmatched: 12. CDR1 and CDR2 (germline): MGHDK, SYGVNS. The length of the CDR3 is 13 residues. The CDR3 region is CATTQGGAIGYTF. For the CDR3, the DNA is TGTGCCACCACCCAGGGGGGGGCGATTGGCTACACCTTC.

This clonotype occurred many times. The chain has TRBV11-2 and TRBJ1-4; TRBD1 matches 7 bases. Losses at the gene ends were 3 bases for V and 7 bases for J; bases not matched to a gene: 5. Germline V lookup: CDR1 SGHAT, CDR2 FQNNGV. This CDR3 has 14 residues. Written as DNA, the CDR3 is TGTGCCAGCAGCTTGGCTGACAGGGCTGAAAAACTGTTTTTT. It is translated as CASSLADRAEKLFF.

This clonotype was seen ten or more times. Written as DNA, the CDR3 is TGTGCCAGTAGTATAGCCGAGGGGGCGGTCGGCGGGGAGCTGTTTTTT. Amino acid sequence: CASSIAEGAVGGELFF. This chain uses TRBV19 with TRBJ2-2, with TRBD1 matching 7 bases. This CDR3 has 16 residues. V dropped 1 base and J dropped 7; count of bases not matched to a gene: 9. Germline V gives CDR1 LNHDA, CDR2 SQIVND (reference sequence).

This clonotype came up many times. The chain employs TRBV5-1 and TRBJ2-6; D is unresolved. CDR1 and CDR2 from the germline V gene are SGHRS and YFSETQ. CDR3 size: 17 residues. Trimming cost V 4 bases and J 1 base, with 15 bases left between them. The CDR3 loop is CASSGSRAPSGANVLTF. Written as DNA, the CDR3 is TGCGCCAGCAGCGGTAGTCGGGCGCCATCTGGGGCCAACGTCCTGACTTTC. Full variable domain (outside the CDR3, taken from reference TRBV5-1 and TRBJ2-6): KAGVTQTPRYLIKTRGQQVTLSCSPISGHRSVSWYQQTPGQGLQFLFEYFSETQRNKGNFPGRFSGRQFSNSRSEMNVSTLELGDSALYLCASSGSRAPSGANVLTFGAGSRLTVL.

This clonotype was counted a few times. This chain uses TRBV19 with TRBJ2-2; 11 bases line up with TRBD2. In germline, CDR1 is LNHDA, CDR2 SQIVND (reference sequence). The CDR3 has 15 residues. V lost 6 bases, J lost 7 bases, and 7 bases stayed unmatched. The CDR3 is CASSLLAGASGELFF. In DNA form, the CDR3 reads TGTGCCAGTAGCCTACTAGCGGGAGCGAGCGGGGAGCTGTTTTTT.

This clonotype appeared many times. V gene TRBV19 combines with J gene TRBJ1-5, with unresolved D. The CDR3 sequence is 13 residues long. V was shortened by 7 bases and J by 0 bases, with 7 bases between the two germline ends. Germline V gene lookup returns CDR1 LNHDA and CDR2 SQIVND (reference sequence). CDR3 sequence (DNA): TGTGCCAGTAATCAGTATAGCAATCAGCCCCAGCATTTT. Encoded protein: CASNQYSNQPQHF.

The rearrangement joins TRBV5-6 to TRBJ1-1; 7 nucleotides line up with TRBD1. This CDR3 comprises 12 residues. J lost 4 bases, V lost 7 bases, and 4 bases had no gene match. Germline lookup yields CDR1 SGHDT and CDR2 YYEEEE. In DNA, the CDR3 is TGTGCCAGCGAGGGGGACAGCACTGAAGCTTTCTTT. Its translation is CASEGDSTEAFF.

The chain combines TRBV7-2 with TRBJ2-5; either TRBD1 or TRBD2 may fit D (5 bases each). The V end lost 4 bases, the J end lost 9 bases, and 15 bases lay between the germline ends. The CDR3 totals 13 residues. Per the germline V gene, CDR1 is SGHTA and CDR2 is FQGNSA. The CDR3 coding sequence is TGTGCCAGCAGCTCCGGGACGGTCGGGCCCCAGTACTTC. Translated, it gives CASSSGTVGPQYF.

This chain connects TRBV30 to TRBJ1-2; a possible D gene is TRBD1 (6 bases). With 3 bases removed from V and 6 bases from J, the gap between germline ends came to 17 bases. The CDR3 totals 14 residues. Germline values: CDR1 GTSNPN, CDR2 SVGIG (reference sequence). The DNA of the CDR3 is TGTGCCTGGAGCATCTATAACGGGGGCAATGGCTACACCTTC. This codes for CAWSIYNGGNGYTF.

This clonotype was detected a few times. The chain has TRBV5-1 and TRBJ1-2, with 9 bases matching TRBD1. CDR1 and CDR2 from the germline V gene are SGHRS and YFSETQ. The CDR3 extends over 14 amino acids. J gave up 8 bases and V 5 bases, and 10 bases lay outside the gene matches. The CDR3 sequence is CASSLRTGDRGYTF. The CDR3 DNA reads TGCGCCAGCAGTCTGAGGACAGGGGATCGGGGCTACACCTTC.

V is TRBV2 and J is TRBJ1-2; D gene uncertain. The CDR3 consists of 13 residues. The V and J ends lost 2 bases and 3 bases respectively, with 7 bases between them. Germline V lookup: CDR1 SNHLY, CDR2 FYNNEI. For the CDR3, the DNA is TGTGCCAGCAGTGAATGGAGGGACTATGGCTACACCTTC. This encodes CASSEWRDYGYTF. Full variable domain (outside the CDR3, taken from reference TRBV2 and TRBJ1-2): EPEVTQTPSHQVTQMGQEVILRCVPISNHLYFYWYRQILGQKVEFLVSFYNNEISEKSEIFDDQFSVERPDGSNFTLKIRSTKLEDSAMYFCASSEWRDYGYTFGSGTRLTVV.

In regard to this clonotype: Given a much more abundant clone one base away, this may be a read error. The chain has TRBV4-2 and TRBJ1-4, with TRBD1 matching over 7 bases. Germline V gives CDR1 LGHNA, CDR2 YNFKEQ. CDR3 length: 16 residues. The ends lost 3 bases at V and 6 bases at J; junction bases unmatched: 10. The CDR3 DNA reads TGTGCCAGCAGCCAGGAGAAGGTACAGGGGCATGAAAAACTGTTTTTT. This sequence encodes CASSQEKVQGHEKLFF.

About this clonotype itself: A much larger clone lies one base from this, so it may be a read error. The chain carries TRBV15 and TRBJ2-5, with D unclear. The CDR3 has 14 residues. The germline gives CDR1 LNHNV, CDR2 YYDKDF (reference sequence). CDR3: CATSGDARKETQYF. As DNA, the CDR3 is TGTGCCACCAGCGGAGATGCCAGAAAAGAGACCCAGTACTTC.

The J gene is TRBJ1-1, the V gene TRBV29-1; D is possibly TRBD1 (6 bases). The V end lost 7 bases, the J end lost 4 bases, and 19 bases lay between the germline ends. Germline V gives CDR1 SQVTM, CDR2 ANQGSEA. The CDR3 is made up of 14 amino acids. The CDR3 nucleotides are TGCAGCGCCCTGATGGGGACATCAACCACTGAAGCTTTCTTT. This translates into CSALMGTSTTEAFF.

This clonotype was detected ten times or more. The chain carries TRBV12-3 or TRBV12-4 and TRBJ2-6; D remains ambiguous. V was pared by 4 bases and J by 1 base, with 8 bases between. This CDR3 has 15 residues. The CDR3 DNA follows: TGTGCCAGCAGTTCGGTCCCTTCTGGGGCCAACGTCCTGACTTTC. It translates to CASSSVPSGANVLTF.

The DNA for the CDR3 is TGTGCCTTACGGAGGCAGGGTCTTGACGAGCAGTACTTC. Its protein product is CALRRQGLDEQYF. The chain is built from TRBV6-6 and TRBJ2-7; D possibly uses TRBD1 or TRBD2 (5 bases each). Trimming stripped 11 bases from V and 5 bases from J, with 19 bases between. In germline, CDR1 is MNHNY, CDR2 SVGAGI (reference sequence). The CDR3 is 13 amino acids.

This clonotype was found many times. V and J are TRBV19 and TRBJ1-5, with D unresolved. Germline lookup yields CDR1 LNHDA and CDR2 SQIVND (reference sequence). Trimming left V 2 bases short and J 0 bases short, with 8 bases between. The CDR3 totals 15 residues. CDR3: CASSITLTSNQPQHF. The CDR3, as DNA: TGTGCCAGTAGTATAACGTTGACTAGCAATCAGCCCCAGCATTTT.

This clonotype was recorded a few times. The chain combines TRBV20-1 with TRBJ2-2, with no clear D. The V end lost 7 bases, the J end lost 3 bases, and 9 bases lay between the germline ends. The germline V gene encodes CDR1 DFQATT and CDR2 SNEGSKA (reference sequence). The CDR3 is 12 residues long. CDR3 DNA sequence: TGCAGTGTAATAATGGACACCGGGGAGCTGTTTTTT. The encoded protein is CSVIMDTGELFF.

Remarks on this clonotype: At one end the junction does not follow the germline gene, possibly because of a read error. This sequence joins TRBV10-3 and TRBJ2-5; 7 nucleotides align to TRBD1. CDR3 length equals 14 residues. CDR1 and CDR2 (germline): ENHRY, SYGVKD. CDR3 region: CASSKDRRFQTQYF. The CDR3, as DNA: TGTGCCAGCAGTAAGGACAGGAGATTCCAGACCCAGTACTTC.

This clonotype was seen a handful of times. A much more abundant neighbour one base away suggests this may be a read error. The chain couples TRBV5-1 to TRBJ1-5; D is unresolved. V lost 6 bases and J lost 2, with 9 bases in between. CDR3 length: 13 residues. Germline assignment: CDR1 SGHRS and CDR2 YFSETQ. In DNA form, the CDR3 reads TGCGCCAGCACAGTGTTTGGCAATCAGCCCCAGCATTTT. Translated, it gives CASTVFGNQPQHF.

In this sample, this clonotype turned up once. The chain has TRBV25-1 and TRBJ1-4; D unclear. From germline, CDR1 is MGHDK and CDR2 SYGVNS. Trimming took off 1 base at V and 7 bases at J, with 13 bases between the two ends. This CDR3 region has 15 residues. The chain's CDR3 is CASSESVTRGEKLFF. DNA for the CDR3: TGTGCCAGCAGTGAATCAGTGACACGGGGTGAAAAACTGTTTTTT.

There are many counts of this clonotype. The chain carries TRBV19 and TRBJ1-5; D is possibly TRBD1 (6 bases). CDR1 and CDR2 from the germline V gene are LNHDA and SQIVND (reference sequence). The CDR3 is 15 amino acids. The V gene lost 6 bases and the J gene lost 4 bases, with 16 bases spanning the gap. The CDR3 DNA reads as TGTGCCAGTAGCGTAGGGACACCTCCGAATCAGCCCCAGCATTTT. This translates into CASSVGTPPNQPQHF. Full variable domain (rest looked up from reference TRBV19 and TRBJ1-5): DGGITQSPKYLFRKEGQNVTLSCEQNLNHDAMYWYRQDPGQGLRLIYYSQIVNDFQKGDIAEGYSVSREKKESFPLTVTSAQKNPTAFYLCASSVGTPPNQPQHFGDGTRLSIL.

About this clonotype itself: This clone may be a read error of a much larger clone one base away. V is TRBV29-1 and J is TRBJ2-7; D gene unclear. The germline V gene encodes CDR1 SQVTM and CDR2 ANQGSEA. The CDR3 length is 14 residues. V shed 2 bases and J shed 2 bases, with 13 bases lying between them. CDR3 sequence: CSVESKGRTYEQYF. CDR3 bases: TGCAGCGTTGAATCAAAGGGCAGGACCTACGAGCAGTACTTC.